Listed here is a single T cell receptor beta chain. Both 60 Vbeta primers and 13 Jbeta primers went into the PCR. Generated by immunoSEQ multiplex PCR, the TCRdb table keeps only in-frame clones and is missing some. The table includes over 150,000 clones, roughly 80% detected once. In germline, CDR1 is SGHRS, CDR2 YFSETQ. Trimming cost V 2 bases and J 2 bases, with 7 bases left between them. The CDR3 sequence is 13 residues long. This sample was included in a study of cytomegalovirus exposure and HLA in healthy donors. Study context: In an early release, HLA-typed donors contributed 80 million to 95 million unique TCR sequences.

The TCR comes from a man between 35 and 55 years old in good health and CMV-seronegative. The sample comprised PBMCs. This chain uses TRBV5-1 with TRBJ2-5; no clear D. The CDR3 here is CASSFVAQETQYF. CDR3 nucleotides: TGCGCCAGCAGCTTCGTGGCTCAAGAGACCCAGTACTTC.